The T cell receptor beta chain described here comes from a study of CD8 T cells in ankylosing spondylitis. Findings and limits, study-wide: Characteristic of ankylosing spondylitis blood, it appeared, was a TCR beta motif comprising eight highly homologous variants. Matched ankylosing spondylitis synovial fluid reportedly showed significant enrichment of disease-linked clones. In the blood and synovial fluid of reactive arthritis, some motif variants had been previously reported.

This clonotype was recorded a few times. The antigen remains undetermined. MiXCR, applied by TCRdb to the 5' RACE reads, yields one record per CDR3 protein. The sample contains about 150,000 distinct CDR3 sequences, under 55% of which appear only once. Germline V gene lookup returns CDR1 MNHEY and CDR2 SVGEGT. The CDR3 consists of 10 residues. V lost 6 bases to trimming and J lost 10 bases, with 7 bases between them. The sequence came from a male donor with ankylosing spondylitis. The rearrangement links TRBV6-2 or TRBV6-3 to TRBJ2-1; possibly TRBD1 for D (5 bases). Sequenced: synovial fluid, either unsorted or a sorted T cell fraction (not recorded which). The CDR3 region is CASSGHEQFF. CDR3 DNA sequence: TGTGCCAGCAGCGGACACGAGCAGTTCTTC.